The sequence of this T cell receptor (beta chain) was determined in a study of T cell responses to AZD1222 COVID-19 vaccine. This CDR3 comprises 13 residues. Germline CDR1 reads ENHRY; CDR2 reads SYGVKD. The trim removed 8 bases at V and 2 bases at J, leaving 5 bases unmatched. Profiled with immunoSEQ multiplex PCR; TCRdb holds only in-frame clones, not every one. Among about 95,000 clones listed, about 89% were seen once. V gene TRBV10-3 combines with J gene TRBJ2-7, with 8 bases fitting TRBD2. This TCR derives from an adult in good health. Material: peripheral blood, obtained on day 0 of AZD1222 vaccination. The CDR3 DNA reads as TGTGCCATCTGCGCGGGAGGTCCCTACGAGCAGTACTTC. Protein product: CAICAGGPYEQYF.